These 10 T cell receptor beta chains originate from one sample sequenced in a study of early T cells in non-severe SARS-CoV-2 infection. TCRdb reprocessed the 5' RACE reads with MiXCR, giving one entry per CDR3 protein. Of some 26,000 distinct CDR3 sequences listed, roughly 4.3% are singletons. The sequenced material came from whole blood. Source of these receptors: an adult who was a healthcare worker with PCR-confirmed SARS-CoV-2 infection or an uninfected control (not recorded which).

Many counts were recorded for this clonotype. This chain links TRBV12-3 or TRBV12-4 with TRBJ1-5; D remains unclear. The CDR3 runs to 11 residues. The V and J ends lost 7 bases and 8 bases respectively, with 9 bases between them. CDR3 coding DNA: TGTGCCAGCATCCCTTTGGAGCCCCAGCATTTT. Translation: CASIPLEPQHF.

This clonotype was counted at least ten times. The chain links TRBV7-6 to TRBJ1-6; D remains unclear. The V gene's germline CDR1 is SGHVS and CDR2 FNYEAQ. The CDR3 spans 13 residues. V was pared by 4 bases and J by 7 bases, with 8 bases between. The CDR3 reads CASSSAGNSPLHF. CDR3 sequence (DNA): TGTGCCAGCAGCTCCGCCGGGAATTCACCCCTCCACTTT.

The DNA for the CDR3 is TGCGCCAGCAGTGAGTCCAACAGGGAAGAGACCCAGTACTTC. Translated: CASSESNREETQYF. J is TRBJ2-5 and V is TRBV10-2, with D perhaps matching TRBD1 (6 bases). This CDR3 is built from 14 residues. V lost 0 bases and J lost 3, with 8 bases in between. Germline V gene sequence: CDR1 WSHSY, CDR2 SAAADI.

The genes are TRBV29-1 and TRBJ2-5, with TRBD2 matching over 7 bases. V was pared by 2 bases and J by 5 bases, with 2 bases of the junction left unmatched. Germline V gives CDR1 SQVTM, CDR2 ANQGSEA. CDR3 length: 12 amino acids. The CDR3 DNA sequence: TGCAGCGTTGAACAGGGAGGGGAGACCCAGTACTTC. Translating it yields CSVEQGGETQYF.

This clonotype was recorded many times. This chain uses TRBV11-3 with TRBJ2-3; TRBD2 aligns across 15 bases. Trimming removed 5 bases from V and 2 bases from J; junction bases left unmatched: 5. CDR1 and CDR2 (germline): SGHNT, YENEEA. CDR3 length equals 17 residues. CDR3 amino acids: CASSSRTSGRATDTQYF. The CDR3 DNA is TGTGCCAGCAGCAGCAGGACTAGCGGGAGGGCCACAGATACGCAGTATTTT.

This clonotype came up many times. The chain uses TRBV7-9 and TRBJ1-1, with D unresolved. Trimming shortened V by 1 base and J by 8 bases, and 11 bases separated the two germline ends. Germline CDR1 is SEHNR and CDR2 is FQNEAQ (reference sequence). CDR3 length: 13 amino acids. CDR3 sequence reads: CASSLEKGAEAFF. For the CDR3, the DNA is TGTGCCAGCAGCTTAGAAAAGGGAGCGGAAGCTTTCTTT.

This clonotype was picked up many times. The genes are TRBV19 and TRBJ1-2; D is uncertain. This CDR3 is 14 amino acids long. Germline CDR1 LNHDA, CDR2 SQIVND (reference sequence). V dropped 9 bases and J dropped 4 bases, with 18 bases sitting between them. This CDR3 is CASSNRAGSYGYTF. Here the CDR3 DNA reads TGTGCCAGCAGCAATCGTGCGGGTTCCTATGGCTACACCTTC.

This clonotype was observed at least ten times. Written as DNA, the CDR3 is TGTGCCAGCACCCGAGAAGGGAGGGGTCCCTACGAGCAGTACTTC. Translating it yields CASTREGRGPYEQYF. The gene calls are TRBV27 and TRBJ2-7, with 7 bases that match TRBD2. This CDR3 is built from 15 residues. The ends lost 7 bases at V and 2 bases at J; junction bases unmatched: 11. Germline-derived CDR1 and CDR2 are MNHEY and SMNVEV (reference sequence).

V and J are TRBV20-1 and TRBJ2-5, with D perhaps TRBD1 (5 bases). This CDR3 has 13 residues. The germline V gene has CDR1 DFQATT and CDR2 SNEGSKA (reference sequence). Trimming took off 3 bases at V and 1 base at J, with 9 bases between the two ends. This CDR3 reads CSASRQFQETQYF. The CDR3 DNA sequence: TGCAGTGCTAGCCGACAGTTCCAAGAGACCCAGTACTTC.

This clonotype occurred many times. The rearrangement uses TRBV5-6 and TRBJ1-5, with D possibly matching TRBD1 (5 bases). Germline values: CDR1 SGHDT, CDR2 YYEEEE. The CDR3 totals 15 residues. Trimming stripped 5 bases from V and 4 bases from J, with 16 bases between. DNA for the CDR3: TGTGCCAGCAGTTATCAAGGGACGGCAAATCAGCCCCAGCATTTT. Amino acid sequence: CASSYQGTANQPQHF.